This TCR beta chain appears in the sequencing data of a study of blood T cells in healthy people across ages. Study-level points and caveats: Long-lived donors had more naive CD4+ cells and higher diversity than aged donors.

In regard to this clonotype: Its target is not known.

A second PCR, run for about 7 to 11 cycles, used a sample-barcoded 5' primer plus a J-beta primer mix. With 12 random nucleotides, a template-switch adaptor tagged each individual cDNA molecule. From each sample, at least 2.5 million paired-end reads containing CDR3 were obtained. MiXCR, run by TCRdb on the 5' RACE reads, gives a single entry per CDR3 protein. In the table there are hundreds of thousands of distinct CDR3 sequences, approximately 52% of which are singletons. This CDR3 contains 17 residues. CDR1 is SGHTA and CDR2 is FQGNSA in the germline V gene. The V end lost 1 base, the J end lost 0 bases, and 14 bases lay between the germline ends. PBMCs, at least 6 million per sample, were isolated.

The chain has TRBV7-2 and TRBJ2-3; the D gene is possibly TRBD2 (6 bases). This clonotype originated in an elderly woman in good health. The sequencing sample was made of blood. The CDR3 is CASSLGAAGTSTDTQYF. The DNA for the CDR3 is TGTGCCAGCAGCTTAGGTGCGGCGGGAACTAGCACAGATACGCAGTATTTT. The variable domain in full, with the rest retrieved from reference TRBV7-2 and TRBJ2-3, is GAGVSQSPSNKVTEKGKDVELRCDPISGHTALYWYRQSLGQGLEFLIYFQGNSAPDKSGLPSDRFSAERTGGSVSTLTIQRTQQEDSAVYLCASSLGAAGTSTDTQYFGPGTRLTVL.